This T cell receptor (beta chain) emerged from a study of blood T cell repertoires in COVID-19. Individuals aged about 18 to 90 years were recruited from about two dozen US areas. Clinical history as reported by participants underpinned cohort assignment. This clone was found once. The V end lost 3 bases, the J end lost 4 bases, and 13 bases lay between the germline ends. CDR1 and CDR2 (germline): SGHRS, YFSETQ. The CDR3 totals 14 residues. The table came from immunoSEQ multiplex PCR; TCRdb's copy has only in-frame clones and leaves some out. Of about 250,000 clones in the sample, approximately 90% were seen once.

The rearrangement links TRBV5-1 to TRBJ1-1, with a possible D match to TRBD1 (6 bases). The receptor comes from a man aged 35-49 years who had recovered from COVID-19. The sequenced sample was PBMCs or T cells enriched from blood (not recorded which). CDR3: CASSYRGSPTEAFF. The CDR3, as DNA: TGCGCCAGCAGCTATAGGGGGAGCCCCACTGAAGCTTTCTTT.